This is a list of T cell receptor beta chains from one sample in a study of naive and memory T cell subsets. Each CDR3 protein gets one entry after TCRdb re-called the UMI-ligation and nested PCR reads with MiXCR. The data hold under 150,000 distinct CDR3 sequences, with roughly a fifth observed a single time. Material: naive CD8+ T cells from blood. The receptors were gathered from a human donor in good health. The CDR3 runs from the conserved cysteine through the conserved F or W. The D gene is left open where the match is weak.

V gene	D gene	CDR3 length	J gene	CDR3 protein
TRBV6-6	-	16	TRBJ2-7	CASESFLGGASYEQYF
TRBV12-5	-	16	TRBJ2-5	CASGSPPPGVQETQYF
TRBV4-1	-	15	TRBJ2-7	CASSPRDGSSYEQYF
TRBV7-9	TRBD2	17	TRBJ2-4	CASSPQTSGRTGNIQYF
TRBV4-1	-	13	TRBJ2-7	CASSAGGGYEQYF
TRBV6-5	-	14	TRBJ1-1	CASSYGNLNTEAFF
TRBV6-5	TRBD2	15	TRBJ2-1	CASREEAGRYNEQFF
TRBV29-1	-	15	TRBJ1-2	CSVDTPEGRVYGYTF
TRBV6-5	-	16	TRBJ2-3	CASSYSIRDSTDTQYF
TRBV4-1	-	14	TRBJ2-2	CAISQPEGTGELFF
TRBV12-3/TRBV12-4	-	17	TRBJ2-2	CASSYLDGTKNTGELFF
TRBV9	-	13	TRBJ2-2	CASNSGVSGELFF
TRBV12-3/TRBV12-4	TRBD1	14	TRBJ2-1	CASSDRGRYNEQFF
TRBV9	TRBD2	17	TRBJ2-1	CASSVPSGGAGWNEQFF
TRBV29-1	TRBD1	14	TRBJ1-1	CSVEERQGNTEAFF
TRBV27	-	13	TRBJ2-7	CASSLGTRYEQYF
TRBV28	-	12	TRBJ2-5	CASSLGTETQYF
TRBV29-1	TRBD2	15	TRBJ2-5	CSVEDLREGHETQYF
TRBV5-1	-	16	TRBJ1-2	CASSLVLAGNLNGYTF
TRBV6-5	-	13	TRBJ2-7	CASSYRGTGEQYF
TRBV5-6	-	12	TRBJ2-1	CASSSDDFQQFF
TRBV29-1	-	13	TRBJ2-3	CSVAVELTDTQYF
TRBV2	-	14	TRBJ1-5	CASSEDSRVQPQHF
TRBV7-2	-	12	TRBJ1-1	CASSLAGLEAFF
TRBV15	-	15	TRBJ1-1	CATSTNDPGDTEAFF
TRBV15	-	13	TRBJ2-7	CATSRGSGYEQYF
TRBV28	-	12	TRBJ2-1	CASSLGKDEQFF
TRBV29-1	TRBD2	17	TRBJ2-1	CSVDCPGRPASYNEQFF
TRBV6-5	-	11	TRBJ1-1	CASSYRLEAFF
TRBV2	-	14	TRBJ2-7	CASYSVPSSYEQYF
TRBV6-5	-	18	TRBJ2-7	CASRTTFTGTEYSYEQYF
TRBV10-3	-	12	TRBJ2-7	CAIRAGNYEQYF
TRBV12-5	-	14	TRBJ1-5	CASGFYGANQPQHF
TRBV27	-	14	TRBJ2-1	CASSVDIAYKEQFF
TRBV20-1	-	15	TRBJ2-5	CSARLPNQGQETQYF
TRBV5-1	-	13	TRBJ2-7	CASSHGDVYEQYF
TRBV28	-	13	TRBJ2-1	CASSVSADVEQFF
TRBV27	-	12	TRBJ2-3	CASSVDGDTQYF
TRBV28	-	11	TRBJ1-1	CASSWGREAFF
TRBV29-1	-	13	TRBJ2-7	CSVEDSDVYEQYF
TRBV7-9	TRBD1	18	TRBJ2-6	CASTPGQSLISGANVLTF
TRBV27	-	13	TRBJ2-7	CASSEGVTYEQYF
TRBV27	TRBD2	16	TRBJ2-1	CASSLSSGSSYNEQFF
TRBV7-7	-	13	TRBJ2-1	CASSRRTAGEQFF
TRBV4-1	TRBD2	14	TRBJ2-3	CASSPIGGAETQYF
TRBV20-1	-	11	TRBJ2-7	CSARKAAEQYF
TRBV6-5	TRBD1	16	TRBJ1-4	CASSYTRDRMDEKLFF
TRBV7-8	TRBD1	15	TRBJ1-4	CASSPGTGGPTELFF
TRBV2	-	11	TRBJ1-1	CASGRHEGAFF
TRBV12-3/TRBV12-4	-	12	TRBJ1-1	CASSFGRTEAFF
TRBV2	-	13	TRBJ2-1	CASSLAHGNEQFF
TRBV29-1	-	12	TRBJ2-3	CSVELDPDTQYF